These T cell receptor beta chains were read from a single sample in a study of blood T cell repertoires in COVID-19. Some clones are missing from TCRdb's copy, which holds only in-frame ones; the method was immunoSEQ multiplex PCR. The top ten clones hold more than 3% of a sample with tens of thousands of clones, 85% of them seen once. The sample taken for sequencing was peripheral blood. Every receptor here comes from a man aged 55 to 69 with acute or convalescent COVID-19. Both conserved end residues are part of each CDR3. A D gene is named only where the DNA matches it firmly. Some rows mark clone size as missing; the rest say once, few, many or name a class of expanded clone.

v_gene	j_gene	abundance	d_gene	CDR3aa	CDR3nt
TRBV6-2/TRBV6-3	TRBJ1-5	few	NA	CASSYSGALSNQPQHF	TGTGCCAGCAGTTACTCAGGGGCCCTTAGCAATCAGCCCCAGCATTTT
TRBV27	TRBJ1-2	NA	NA	CASSPPHQVGANPYGYTF	TGTGCCAGCAGTCCGCCACATCAGGTTGGGGCGAATCCTTATGGCTACACCTTC
TRBV5-8	TRBJ1-5	NA	NA	CASSLDFQGGEPQHF	TGTGCCAGCAGCTTGGATTTCCAGGGTGGAGAGCCCCAGCATTTT
TRBV15	TRBJ2-5	NA	TRBD1	CATSSDRGPQETQYF	TGTGCCACCAGCAGTGACAGGGGTCCACAAGAGACCCAGTACTTC
TRBV4-1	TRBJ1-4	NA	NA	CASSRQPWEKLFF	TGCGCCAGCAGCCGACAGCCTTGGGAAAAACTGTTTTTT
TRBV29-1	TRBJ2-7	NA	NA	CSVESGPSEQYF	TGCAGCGTTGAGTCTGGCCCTTCCGAGCAGTACTTC
TRBV30	TRBJ2-6	NA	TRBD1	CAWGQGGGANVLTF	TGTGCCTGGGGACAGGGAGGTGGGGCCAACGTCCTGACTTTC
TRBV19	TRBJ2-2	NA	TRBD1	CASTPDRTGGTGELFF	TGTGCCAGTACTCCCGACCGGACAGGAGGCACCGGGGAGCTGTTTTTT
TRBV30	TRBJ1-5	NA	TRBD1	CAWIRTGGDQPQHF	TGTGCCTGGATTAGGACAGGGGGGGATCAGCCCCAGCATTTT
TRBV5-4	TRBJ2-2	NA	NA	CASSLPGALPGELFF	TGTGCCAGCAGCTTACCAGGGGCGCTCCCCGGGGAGCTGTTTTTT
TRBV11-2	TRBJ1-2	once	NA	CASSSPYGQLYGYTF	TGTGCCAGCAGCTCCCCTTATGGACAGCTCTATGGCTACACCTTC